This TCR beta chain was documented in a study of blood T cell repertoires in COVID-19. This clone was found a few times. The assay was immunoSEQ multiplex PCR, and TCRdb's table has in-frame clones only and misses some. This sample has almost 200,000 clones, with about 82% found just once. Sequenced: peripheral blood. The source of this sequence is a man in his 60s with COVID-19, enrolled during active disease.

The chain's CDR3 is CATSDLKAGKDSNQPQHF. CDR3 DNA: TGTGCCACCAGTGATTTAAAGGCAGGGAAGGATAGCAATCAGCCCCAGCATTTT. The chain combines TRBV24-1 with TRBJ1-5, with a possible D match to TRBD1 (5 bases). There are 18 residues in the CDR3. The V gene's germline CDR1 is KGHDR and CDR2 SFDVKD. V was trimmed by 1 base and J by 0 bases, leaving 15 bases between them.